This T cell receptor (beta chain) comes out of a study of cytomegalovirus exposure and HLA in healthy donors. Study background: Membership in the Caucasian-associated ancestry cluster was found for 75% to 85% of a few hundred genotyped donors. Study results and limitations: What a later analysis reportedly showed was that an Asian-associated ancestry cluster had fewer N-insertions than the 666-donor mean. When analyzed later, a missense DCLRE1C variant was found to be linked to TCR beta V- and J-gene trimming. In vitro work confirmed that a few CMV-associated chains recognize CMV antigens.

Primers included in the PCR were 60 Vbeta and 13 Jbeta primers. TCRdb's table, derived via immunoSEQ multiplex PCR, lists solely in-frame clones and lacks some. The repertoire consists of 100,000 or so clones, with around 78% occurring once and the leading ten covering about 5.7%. Comment on this clone: Its antigen is undetermined.

The CDR3 extends over 14 amino acids. The trim removed 6 bases at V and 6 bases at J, leaving 8 bases unmatched. Germline assignment: CDR1 SNHLY and CDR2 FYNNEI. The chain has TRBV2 and TRBJ2-7; 10 positions agree with TRBD2. This TCR was sampled from a male donor in good health and CMV-seronegative. The sequencing sample was made of PBMCs. CDR3 bases: TGTGCCAGCAGCCCAGGAAGGACTAGCGGCGAGCAGTACTTC. Amino acids: CASSPGRTSGEQYF.